The sequence of this T cell receptor (beta chain) was determined in a study of identical twins. This clonotype has more than one count but fewer than ten. Antigen: not known. TCRdb reprocessed the 5' RACE reads with MiXCR, giving one entry per CDR3 protein. The sample has approximately 680,000 distinct CDR3 sequences; less than 9% are singletons. Germline lookup yields CDR1 SQVTM and CDR2 ANQGSEA. The V gene end was trimmed by 8 bases and the J gene end by 0 bases; junction bases not matched to a gene: 4. The CDR3 has 13 residues. The study, taken as a whole, reports: Beta out-of-frame twin sharing showed a weaker excess. Abundant beta clonotypes from cord blood bore fewer insertions; memory repertoires lacked this pattern.

This sample also appeared in a second study, on yellow fever vaccine responses in identical twins.

The sample was PBMCs. The chain joins TRBV29-1 to TRBJ2-3; 8 bases are shared with TRBD1. This clonotype originated in a woman younger than 30 in good health. The CDR3 is CSSGQGSTDTQYF. Here the CDR3 DNA reads TGCAGCTCCGGACAGGGAAGCACAGATACGCAGTATTTT.